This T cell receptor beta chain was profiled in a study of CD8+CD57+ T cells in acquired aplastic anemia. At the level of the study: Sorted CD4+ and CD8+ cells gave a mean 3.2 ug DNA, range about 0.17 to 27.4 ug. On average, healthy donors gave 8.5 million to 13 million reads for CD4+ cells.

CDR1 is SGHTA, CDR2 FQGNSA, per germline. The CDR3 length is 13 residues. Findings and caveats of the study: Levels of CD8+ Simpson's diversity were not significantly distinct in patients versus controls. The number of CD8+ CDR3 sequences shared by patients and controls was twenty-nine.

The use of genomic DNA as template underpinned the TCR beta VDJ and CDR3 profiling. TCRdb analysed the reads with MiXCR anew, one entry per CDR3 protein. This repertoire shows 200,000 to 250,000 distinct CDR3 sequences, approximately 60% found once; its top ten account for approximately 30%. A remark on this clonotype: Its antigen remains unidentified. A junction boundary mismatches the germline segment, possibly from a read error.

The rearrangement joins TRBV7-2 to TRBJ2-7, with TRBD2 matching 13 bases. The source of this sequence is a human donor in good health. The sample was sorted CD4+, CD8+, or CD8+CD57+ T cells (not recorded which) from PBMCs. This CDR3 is CASSQRLAGGWDF. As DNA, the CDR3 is TGTGCCAGCAGCCAGAGACTAGCGGGAGGATGGGACTTC.